The 9 T cell receptor beta chains below come from one sample, sequenced in a study of blood T cell repertoires in COVID-19. The data were produced by immunoSEQ multiplex PCR, yet TCRdb's version contains in-frame clones alone and is incomplete. The data hold about 310,000 clones, with nearly 90% observed a single time. Material for sequencing was peripheral blood. The receptors were sampled from a woman in her thirties or forties with COVID-19, enrolled during active disease.

V is TRBV5-5 and J is TRBJ2-2, with D maybe TRBD1 (6 bases). The CDR3 sequence is 15 residues long. Germline CDR1 reads SGHKS; CDR2 reads YYEKEE (reference sequence). Trimming removed 0 bases from V and 9 bases from J, with 15 bases in between. The CDR3 loop reads CASSLEGGTVWELFF. The CDR3 DNA reads as TGTGCCAGCAGCTTGGAAGGGGGAACAGTCTGGGAGCTGTTTTTT.

The V and J genes are TRBV7-6 and TRBJ2-3, with TRBD1 matching over 8 bases. The V gene end was trimmed by 2 bases and the J gene end by 6 bases; junction bases not matched to a gene: 4. The V gene's germline CDR1 is SGHVS and CDR2 FNYEAQ. The CDR3 length is 14 residues. The CDR3 region is CASSLITGGDTQYF. CDR3 coding DNA: TGTGCCAGCAGCTTAATAACAGGGGGGGATACGCAGTATTTT.

The chain uses TRBV5-6 and TRBJ1-1; perhaps TRBD1 as D (6 bases). With 4 bases removed from V and 7 bases from J, the gap between germline ends came to 17 bases. The germline V gene has CDR1 SGHDT and CDR2 YYEEEE. The length of the CDR3 is 14 residues. The CDR3 loop is CASSTHRAPVEAFF. Written as DNA, the CDR3 is TGTGCCAGCAGCACACACAGGGCGCCGGTTGAAGCTTTCTTT. The variable domain in full, completed from reference TRBV5-6 and TRBJ1-1, reads DAGVTQSPTHLIKTRGQQVTLRCSPKSGHDTVSWYQQALGQGPQFIFQYYEEEERQRGNFPDRFSGHQFPNYSSELNVNALLLGDSALYLCASSTHRAPVEAFFGQGTRLTVV.

The CDR3 DNA follows: TGTGCCAGCAGCTACGCGGGACAGGACCCCTACGAGCAGTACTTC. This codes for CASSYAGQDPYEQYF. The rearrangement joins TRBV7-2 to TRBJ2-7, with 8 bases fitting TRBD1. V was pared by 4 bases and J by 2 bases, with 7 bases of the junction left unmatched. Germline V gives CDR1 SGHTA, CDR2 FQGNSA. This CDR3 has 15 amino acids.

The rearrangement links TRBV27 to TRBJ1-2, with D possibly being TRBD1 (5 bases). Per germline, CDR1 MNHEY and CDR2 SMNVEV (reference sequence). This CDR3 is built from 15 residues. Trimming removed 2 bases from V and 4 bases from J, with 14 bases in between. The CDR3, as DNA: TGTGCCAGCAGTTTAGGGGCGGAGCAGTTCTATGGCTACACCTTC. It codes for CASSLGAEQFYGYTF.

This chain links TRBV7-9 with TRBJ1-1; no reliable D call. The CDR3 covers 14 residues. V was clipped by 5 bases and J by 4 bases, with 14 bases between them. The V gene's germline CDR1 is SEHNR and CDR2 FQNEAQ (reference sequence). The CDR3 loop is CASSPGALVTEAFF. CDR3 sequence (DNA): TGTGCCAGCAGCCCCGGAGCGTTGGTCACTGAAGCTTTCTTT. Full variable domain (outside the CDR3, taken from reference TRBV7-9 and TRBJ1-1): DTGVSQNPRHKITKRGQNVTFRCDPISEHNRLYWYRQTLGQGPEFLTYFQNEAQLEKSRLLSDRFSAERPKGSFSTLEIQRTEQGDSAMYLCASSPGALVTEAFFGQGTRLTVV.

The V call is TRBV19, the J call TRBJ1-5; the D is unclear. Germline CDR1 is LNHDA and CDR2 is SQIVND (reference sequence). This CDR3 has 15 amino acids. V shed 1 base and J shed 0 bases, with 7 bases lying between them. The DNA for the CDR3 is TGTGCCAGTAGTATAGTCACAGATAGCAATCAGCCCCAGCATTTT. Its protein product is CASSIVTDSNQPQHF.

V gene TRBV6-4 combines with J gene TRBJ2-1; D not certain. CDR3 length equals 13 residues. Germline V gene sequence: CDR1 MRHNA, CDR2 SNTAGT. Trimming took off 6 bases at V and 10 bases at J, with 16 bases between the two ends. The CDR3 DNA reads TGTGCCAGCAGCCCCGAATTTACCGGGGAGCAGTTCTTC. Encoded protein: CASSPEFTGEQFF.

The chain couples TRBV7-3 to TRBJ1-4; 7 bases are shared with TRBD1. This CDR3 region has 15 residues. With V trimmed by 4 bases and J by 8 bases, 10 bases remained unmatched. CDR1 is SGHTA and CDR2 is FQGTGA in the germline V gene. The CDR3 is CASSSTGTAGEKLFF. The CDR3 nucleotides are TGTGCCAGCAGCTCGACCGGGACAGCTGGGGAAAAACTGTTTTTT. The full variable domain, its missing parts supplied by reference TRBV7-3 and TRBJ1-4, is GAGVSQTPSNKVTEKGKYVELRCDPISGHTALYWYRQSLGQGPEFLIYFQGTGAADDSGLPNDRFFAVRPEGSVSTLKIQRTERGDSAVYLCASSSTGTAGEKLFFGSGTQLSVL.